The following is a TCR beta chain sequence with its context. Its antigen remains unidentified. The sample comes from a study of cytomegalovirus exposure and HLA in healthy donors. The CDR3 covers 16 residues. General study findings and limits: Association of a missense DCLRE1C variant with TCR beta V- and J-gene trimming was reported in a later analysis. Most subjects had HLA-A and HLA-B alleles reportedly predicted accurately by TCR beta sequences. A later analysis found that most CMV-associated TCR beta chains appeared HLA-restricted.

Amplification used 60 Vbeta primers and 13 Jbeta primers. Profiling relied on immunoSEQ multiplex PCR, and the TCRdb table lists in-frame clones only, not all of them. The sample shows 120,000 to 150,000 clones, just over 65% of them seen only once. The chain couples TRBV21-1 to TRBJ2-7; the DNA was not compared with TRBD1, the D call given in the table. TRBV21-1 is shown as a pseudogene. Sequencing used PBMCs. The TCR comes from a woman aged 55-70 years in good health and CMV-seronegative. CDR3 protein: CASIRQRQTNLDEQYF. In nucleotides, the CDR3 is TGTGCCAGCATTCGACAGAGACAGACAAACCTGGACGAGCAGTACTTC.